Below, 23 T cell receptor beta chains from the same sample are listed, as sequenced in a study of T cell repertoires in cytomegalovirus infection (dated by TCRdb to the late 2010s). The listed sequencing device is Illumina HiSeq 1500. The public reads were reanalyzed by TCRdb: fastp trimming at Q25, MiXCR alignment, in-frame beta chains only. All rows with the same CDR3 protein become a single entry with the most common DNA and genes. The sample table lists 150,000 or so distinct CDR3 sequences, about 6% of them with a count of one. 15% to 20% of the sample rests with the top ten. Material for sequencing was PBMCs. These receptors were taken from a human donor in good health (CMV status not recorded). Some clones in this sample may be carry-over from other donors' samples.

J is TRBJ1-1 and V is TRBV6-2 or TRBV6-3, with TRBD1 as a possible D gene (5 bases). CDR3 length: 15 amino acids. The V gene lost 5 bases and the J gene lost 1 base, with 14 bases spanning the gap. In germline, CDR1 is MNHEY, CDR2 SVGEGT. For the CDR3, the DNA is TGTGCCAGCAGTCAGCCTGGGGGAGCGAACACTGAAGCTTTCTTT. Protein sequence: CASSQPGGANTEAFF.

This clonotype was observed at least ten times. This chain joins TRBV7-9 and TRBJ2-1; D is undetermined. From germline, CDR1 is SEHNR and CDR2 FQNEAQ (reference sequence). This CDR3 has 12 residues. Deletions cut 5 bases from V and 6 bases from J, with 8 bases between. CDR3 DNA sequence: TGTGCCAGCAGCCATAGTAGCAATGAGCAGTTCTTC. Encoded protein: CASSHSSNEQFF. Filled out from reference TRBV7-9 and TRBJ2-1, the complete variable domain reads DTGVSQNPRHKITKRGQNVTFRCDPISEHNRLYWYRQTLGQGPEFLTYFQNEAQLEKSRLLSDRFSAERPKGSFSTLEIQRTEQGDSAMYLCASSHSSNEQFFGPGTRLTVL.

In this sample, this clonotype turned up many times. J is TRBJ2-1 and V is TRBV7-3; 12 nucleotides match TRBD2. Germline CDR1 is SGHTA and CDR2 is FQGTGA. J gave up 7 bases and V 1 base, and 8 bases lay outside the gene matches. The CDR3 loop spans 17 amino acids. DNA for the CDR3: TGTGCCAGCAGCTTAATGTCCCGACTAGCGGGGGCTAATGAGCAGTTCTTC. Its translation: CASSLMSRLAGANEQFF.

In the case of this clonotype: One end of the junction fails to match germline, which may point to a read error. For the CDR3, the DNA is TGCGCCAGCAGTCAAGATCCCCCGACAGGGTTCCATGGCTACACCTTC. It translates to CASSQDPPTGFHGYTF. The chain couples TRBV4-3 to TRBJ1-2; TRBD1 agrees at 7 bases. The CDR3 sequence is 16 residues long. Germline V gives CDR1 LGHNA, CDR2 YSLEER.

About this clonotype: The junction departs from germline at one end; a sequencing error may be responsible. This rearrangement joins TRBV7-8 to TRBJ1-1; 7 bases align to TRBD1. The V gene's germline CDR1 is SGHVS and CDR2 FQNEAQ. The CDR3 runs 14 residues. CDR3 bases: TGTGCCAGCAGCTTCGACAGGGTACACACTGAAGCTGTCTTT. Protein product: CASSFDRVHTEAVF.

CDR3 region: CASSFASGGYYEQYF. For the CDR3, the DNA is TGTGCCAGCAGTTTCGCGTCCGGGGGTTACTACGAGCAGTACTTC. The chain links TRBV6-6 to TRBJ2-7; D perhaps matches TRBD2 (6 bases). The CDR3 is 15 amino acids. Germline V gives CDR1 MNHNY, CDR2 SVGAGI (reference sequence). V lost 4 bases to trimming and J lost 3 bases, with 16 bases between them.

Ten or more counts support this clonotype. The DNA for the CDR3 is TGTGCCAGCAGCTTAGATGGGACGCAGGGAAAGCCCCAGCATTTT. Translation gives CASSLDGTQGKPQHF. The rearrangement uses TRBV7-2 and TRBJ1-5, with a possible D match to TRBD1 (5 bases). Germline CDR1 and CDR2: SGHTA and FQGNSA. Trimming removed 1 base from V and 8 bases from J, with 15 bases in between. The CDR3 spans 15 residues.

This clonotype was counted many times. The chain links TRBV7-2 to TRBJ1-1; D is undetermined. Germline CDR1 is SGHTA and CDR2 is FQGNSA. This CDR3 spans 14 amino acids. V lost 1 base and J lost 0, with 6 bases in between. The CDR3 is CASSLGAMNTEAFF. CDR3 nucleotide sequence: TGTGCCAGCAGCTTAGGGGCGATGAACACTGAAGCTTTCTTT.

The sample holds a few counts of this clonotype. The rearrangement uses TRBV20-1 and TRBJ1-1, with no clear D. Germline V gene data show CDR1 as DFQATT and CDR2 as SNEGSKA (reference sequence). The germline V and J ends were trimmed by 3 bases and 8 bases, with 10 bases remaining between them. The CDR3 extends over 11 amino acids. The CDR3 DNA is TGCAGTGCTAGGTCCGTCCCCGAAGCTTTCTTT. Amino acids: CSARSVPEAFF.

There are many counts of this clonotype. This chain uses TRBV7-2 with TRBJ1-3; the D gene is possibly TRBD1 (6 bases). The length of the CDR3 is 16 residues. V was trimmed by 4 bases and J by 4 bases, leaving 17 bases between them. The germline V gene encodes CDR1 SGHTA and CDR2 FQGNSA. The CDR3 is CASSYSAGGNGNTIYF. In DNA, the CDR3 is TGTGCCAGCAGCTACTCGGCGGGGGGCAACGGAAACACCATATATTTT.

This clonotype came up a few times. V usage is TRBV3-1 and J usage is TRBJ1-2; a possible D gene is TRBD1 (6 bases). V was shortened by 1 base and J by 6 bases, with 15 bases between the two germline ends. Per the germline V gene, CDR1 is LGHDT and CDR2 is YNNKEL (reference sequence). This CDR3 spans 15 amino acids. Here the CDR3 reads CASSQGLVGGNGYTF. The CDR3 bases are TGTGCCAGCAGCCAAGGTCTAGTAGGGGGAAATGGCTACACCTTC.

This clonotype was found many times. The chain has TRBV7-2 and TRBJ2-5; a weak D match, TRBD2 (5 bases). In germline, CDR1 is SGHTA, CDR2 FQGNSA. V was clipped by 2 bases and J by 5 bases, with 9 bases between them. The CDR3 has 13 amino acids. CDR3 in DNA: TGTGCCAGCAGCTTAAGCCGAGGGGAGACCCAGTACTTC. This codes for CASSLSRGETQYF.

This clonotype was seen only a few times. CDR3 DNA sequence: TGCAGTGCTAGAAGGGGAAGAGGGGAGACCCAGTACTTC. The encoded protein is CSARRGRGETQYF. The V call is TRBV20-1, the J call TRBJ2-5; D possibly uses TRBD1 or TRBD2 (5 bases each). CDR3 length equals 13 residues. The V and J ends lost 2 bases and 5 bases respectively, with 12 bases between them. CDR1 is DFQATT and CDR2 is SNEGSKA in the germline V gene (reference sequence).

This clonotype has a count of ten or more. The chain joins TRBV7-8 to TRBJ2-7; maybe TRBD2 (6 bases). CDR3 length: 12 amino acids. V was shortened by 5 bases and J by 4 bases, with 9 bases between the two germline ends. The germline gives CDR1 SGHVS, CDR2 FQNEAQ. Here the CDR3 DNA reads TGTGCCAGCAGCAGCAGCGGGTACGAGCAGTACTTC. Translation: CASSSSGYEQYF.

This clonotype has at least ten counts. The chain uses TRBV12-3 or TRBV12-4 and TRBJ2-3, with D tentatively TRBD1 or TRBD2 (5 bases each). Trimming took 4 bases from V and 1 from J, leaving 12 bases between them. The CDR3 is 15 amino acids. CDR3 coding DNA: TGTGCCAGCAGTTCGAGGGGCGACGGCACAGATACGCAGTATTTT. It yields the protein CASSSRGDGTDTQYF.

V is TRBV20-1 and J is TRBJ1-5; no definite D call. CDR3 length equals 13 residues. Trimming left V 0 bases short and J 9 bases short, with 12 bases between. Germline V gives CDR1 DFQATT, CDR2 SNEGSKA (reference sequence). DNA for the CDR3: TGCAGTGCTAGAGATCCCGGTCGTCGGCCCCAGCATTTT. Its protein is CSARDPGRRPQHF.

This clonotype was seen many times. The chain carries TRBV7-2 and TRBJ2-7; 11 bases match TRBD2. J was trimmed by 6 bases and V by 8 bases; bases with no gene match: 12. The CDR3 is 15 residues long. The germline V gene has CDR1 SGHTA and CDR2 FQGNSA. Here the CDR3 reads CASGTSGGLSGEQYF. The CDR3 nucleotides are TGTGCCAGCGGTACTAGCGGGGGCCTTTCCGGCGAGCAGTACTTC.

This clonotype was found a few times. The rearrangement links TRBV6-2 or TRBV6-3 to TRBJ2-5, with D perhaps matching TRBD1 (6 bases). The CDR3 extends over 14 amino acids. Germline CDR1 and CDR2: MNHEY and SVGEGT. With 8 bases removed from V and 2 bases from J, the gap between germline ends came to 15 bases. The DNA for the CDR3 is TGTGCCAGCGCTGGACAGCTCCGACAAGAGACCCAGTACTTC. It translates to CASAGQLRQETQYF.

This clonotype was counted a few times. The rearrangement uses TRBV5-6 and TRBJ2-5; D is possibly TRBD2 (5 bases). CDR3 length equals 13 residues. The V end lost 1 base, the J end lost 5 bases, and 9 bases lay between the germline ends. Per germline, CDR1 SGHDT and CDR2 YYEEEE. The chain's CDR3 is CASSLSGMETQYF. CDR3 in DNA: TGTGCCAGCAGCTTGTCGGGGATGGAGACCCAGTACTTC.

This clonotype was recorded at least ten times. The chain is built from TRBV28 and TRBJ2-5; 7 positions match TRBD1. The CDR3 has 14 residues. The V gene end was trimmed by 5 bases and the J gene end by 5 bases; junction bases not matched to a gene: 8. Germline V gene data show CDR1 as MDHEN and CDR2 as SYDVKM. This CDR3 reads CASSPLQGLETQYF. CDR3 nucleotides: TGTGCCAGCAGTCCCCTACAGGGGTTGGAGACCCAGTACTTC.

This clonotype was recorded many times. This CDR3 reads CASSSPRPRQGAYGYTF. CDR3 DNA sequence: TGTGCCAGCAGCTCCCCCAGGCCTCGACAGGGAGCCTATGGCTACACCTTC. The chain links TRBV7-2 to TRBJ1-2; 7 positions match TRBD1. This CDR3 region has 17 residues. Germline assignment: CDR1 SGHTA and CDR2 FQGNSA. V lost 4 bases, J lost 4 bases, and 15 bases stayed unmatched.

This clonotype was seen repeatedly, ten times or more. J is TRBJ2-3 and V is TRBV7-2; 9 bases line up with TRBD2. The CDR3 sequence is 17 residues long. The germline V gene encodes CDR1 SGHTA and CDR2 FQGNSA. V gave up 5 bases and J gave up 2 bases; unmatched junction bases: 11. The DNA of the CDR3 is TGTGCCAGCAGCCCCGGAGGGTCTAGCGGGGACACAGATACGCAGTATTTT. It translates to CASSPGGSSGDTDTQYF.

This clonotype was detected ten times or more. The chain joins TRBV6-2 or TRBV6-3 to TRBJ2-2, with D tentatively TRBD1 (6 bases). Germline CDR1 reads MNHEY; CDR2 reads SVGEGT. The V end was cut by 8 bases, the J end by 4 bases, with 14 bases between. The CDR3 totals 14 residues. In DNA, the CDR3 is TGTGCCAGCGATAAGGGGGACGGCACCGGGGAGCTGTTTTTT. Protein product: CASDKGDGTGELFF.